Following are 20 T cell receptor beta chains from one sample sequenced in a study of T cell responses to AZD1222 COVID-19 vaccine. Generated by immunoSEQ multiplex PCR, the TCRdb table keeps only in-frame clones and is missing some. The table has about 73,000 clones, around 88% seen once. Sequenced material: peripheral blood, taken on day 0 of AZD1222 vaccination. Source of these receptors: an adult in good health.

The chain couples TRBV5-4 to TRBJ2-7, with 11 bases aligning to TRBD2. The germline CDR1 and CDR2 sequences are SGHNT and YYREEE (reference sequence). The CDR3 is 19 residues long. J lost 2 bases, V lost 4 bases, and 17 bases had no gene match. The CDR3 sequence: CASSDLTGSLAGGPYEQYF. The CDR3 bases are TGTGCCAGCAGCGATTTGACAGGTTCTCTAGCGGGAGGACCCTACGAGCAGTACTTC. Full variable domain (rest looked up from reference TRBV5-4 and TRBJ2-7): ETGVTQSPTHLIKTRGQQVTLRCSSQSGHNTVSWYQQALGQGPQFIFQYYREEENGRGNFPPRFSGLQFPNYSSELNVNALELDDSALYLCASSDLTGSLAGGPYEQYFGPGTRLTVT.

V is TRBV5-6 and J is TRBJ2-2, with unresolved D. Germline assignment: CDR1 SGHDT and CDR2 YYEEEE. V was pared by 0 bases and J by 1 base, with 4 bases between. The CDR3 has 14 residues. CDR3: CASSLGQNTGELFF. CDR3 sequence (DNA): TGTGCCAGCAGCTTGGGACAGAACACCGGGGAGCTGTTTTTT.

V usage is TRBV6-5 and J usage is TRBJ2-2; D may be TRBD2 (5 bases). The V gene's germline CDR1 is MNHEY and CDR2 SVGAGI. The V and J ends lost 6 bases and 1 base respectively, with 9 bases between them. The CDR3 contains 14 residues. This chain's CDR3 is CASRNGENTGELFF. DNA of the CDR3: TGTGCCAGCAGAAACGGGGAGAACACCGGGGAGCTGTTTTTT.

V is TRBV5-1 and J is TRBJ2-1; 8 bases match TRBD1. Germline V gene data show CDR1 as SGHRS and CDR2 as YFSETQ. This CDR3 region has 14 residues. Trimming removed 4 bases from V and 8 bases from J; junction bases left unmatched: 8. CDR3 protein: CASSIGQGTDEQFF. The CDR3 nucleotides are TGCGCCAGCAGCATAGGACAGGGAACGGATGAGCAGTTCTTC.

V is TRBV6-6 and J is TRBJ1-3, with D unclear. CDR1 MNHNY and CDR2 SVGAGI come from the germline V gene (reference sequence). The CDR3 loop spans 14 amino acids. V lost 0 bases, J lost 0 bases, and 3 bases lay in between. DNA for the CDR3: TGTGCCAGCAGTTACTCTATCTCTGGAAACACCATATATTTT. It translates to CASSYSISGNTIYF.

The chain links TRBV6-1 to TRBJ2-7, with unresolved D. Trimming stripped 6 bases from V and 1 base from J, with 7 bases between. This CDR3 contains 12 residues. From germline, CDR1 is MNHNS and CDR2 SASEGT. The CDR3 coding sequence is TGTGCCAGCAGAGACACTTCCTACGAGCAGTACTTC. Protein product: CASRDTSYEQYF.

This rearrangement joins TRBV7-2 to TRBJ2-2; 14 nucleotides align to TRBD2. Trimming at V came to 5 bases and at J to 5 bases, leaving 10 bases not matched to a gene. CDR3 length: 18 residues. Germline V gene data show CDR1 as SGHTA and CDR2 as FQGNSA. As DNA, the CDR3 is TGTGCCAGCAGCCCAGGACTAGCGGGGGGCCGGGGGACCGGGGAGCTGTTTTTT. This gives the protein CASSPGLAGGRGTGELFF.

The genes are TRBV7-2 and TRBJ2-2, with D perhaps matching TRBD2 (6 bases). The CDR3 length is 17 residues. Per germline, CDR1 SGHTA and CDR2 FQGNSA. The ends were cut back, 0 bases at V and 2 bases at J, with 13 bases in the middle. The CDR3: CASSLARRGLNTGELFF. The CDR3 nucleotides are TGTGCCAGCAGCTTAGCTCGGAGGGGCCTAAACACCGGGGAGCTGTTTTTT.

Here the CDR3 reads CAGGQGVNEQFF. For the CDR3, the DNA is TGTGCCGGGGGACAGGGGGTGAATGAGCAGTTCTTC. V is TRBV19 and J is TRBJ2-1; 11 positions match TRBD1. The CDR3 has 12 residues. The germline V gene encodes CDR1 LNHDA and CDR2 SQIVND (reference sequence). V shed 11 bases, J shed 7 bases, and the junction held 4 bases outside the gene matches.

The rearrangement joins TRBV30 to TRBJ1-5, with D unclear. Trimming took off 0 bases at V and 5 bases at J, with 11 bases between the two ends. Germline V gene data show CDR1 as GTSNPN and CDR2 as SVGIG (reference sequence). The CDR3 is made up of 14 amino acids. The CDR3 region is CAWSVLSRDQPQHF. DNA for the CDR3: TGTGCCTGGAGTGTACTAAGTAGGGATCAGCCCCAGCATTTT.

This chain uses TRBV5-5 with TRBJ1-2; D is perhaps TRBD1 (6 bases). This CDR3 region has 17 residues. V was pared by 2 bases and J by 2 bases, with 19 bases between. CDR1 and CDR2 from the germline V gene are SGHKS and YYEKEE (reference sequence). CDR3 nucleotide sequence: TGTGCCAGCAGCTTACTATCCGGGACACGGCCGAACTATGGCTACACCTTC. Translated: CASSLLSGTRPNYGYTF.

This chain joins TRBV2 and TRBJ2-5, with 7 bases identical to TRBD2. The CDR3 is made up of 14 amino acids. CDR1 SNHLY and CDR2 FYNNEI come from the germline V gene. V gave up 4 bases and J gave up 4 bases; unmatched junction bases: 6. CDR3 residues: CASSAGGPRETQYF. Here the CDR3 DNA reads TGTGCCAGCAGTGCGGGGGGTCCCAGAGAGACCCAGTACTTC. Full variable domain (remainder filled in from reference TRBV2 and TRBJ2-5): EPEVTQTPSHQVTQMGQEVILRCVPISNHLYFYWYRQILGQKVEFLVSFYNNEISEKSEIFDDQFSVERPDGSNFTLKIRSTKLEDSAMYFCASSAGGPRETQYFGPGTRLLVL.

This clone turned up a few times. The CDR3 sequence is CASAPAKRAEERRTYEQYF. CDR3 sequence (DNA): TGTGCCAGCGCCCCAGCCAAAAGAGCCGAGGAGCGCCGGACCTACGAGCAGTACTTC. The V call is TRBV3-1 (or the pseudogene TRBV3-2), the J call TRBJ2-7; D not certain. There are 19 residues in the CDR3. Germline CDR1 is LGHDT and CDR2 is YNNKEL (reference sequence). V lost 8 bases and J lost 2, with 31 bases in between.

This clone showed up just once. The chain joins TRBV12-3 or TRBV12-4 to TRBJ1-2, with D hard to call. The CDR3 length is 13 residues. Trimming stripped 6 bases from V and 4 bases from J, with 12 bases between. CDR3 region: CASSPVVGYGYTF. The CDR3 DNA reads TGTGCCAGCAGCCCAGTGGTTGGCTATGGCTACACCTTC.

The rearrangement uses TRBV21-1 and TRBJ2-1; the D call in the table, TRBD1, was not verified against the DNA. TRBV21-1 is a listed pseudogene. The CDR3 has 13 amino acids. Written as DNA, the CDR3 is TGTGCCATACTCGCCCCAGGCTACAATGAGCAGTTCTTC. Its translation is CAILAPGYNEQFF.

The chain is built from TRBV19 and TRBJ2-1; no definite D call. From germline, CDR1 is LNHDA and CDR2 SQIVND (reference sequence). V lost 0 bases to trimming and J lost 0 bases, with 12 bases between them. This CDR3 spans 17 amino acids. The CDR3 loop reads CASSIDPPVSSYNEQFF. CDR3 nucleotides: TGTGCCAGTAGTATAGACCCCCCGGTTAGCTCCTACAATGAGCAGTTCTTC.

The chain is built from TRBV9 and TRBJ2-1; D is possibly TRBD2 (6 bases). The V gene lost 0 bases and the J gene lost 6 bases, with 16 bases spanning the gap. The germline V gene encodes CDR1 SGDLS and CDR2 YYNGEE. The CDR3 extends over 16 amino acids. The CDR3 coding sequence is TGTGCCAGCAGCGTAGGACCGGGAGCTTTAGTCAATGAGCAGTTCTTC. Translation gives CASSVGPGALVNEQFF.

The gene calls are TRBV5-1 and TRBJ2-7; 9 positions agree with TRBD1. Germline assignment: CDR1 SGHRS and CDR2 YFSETQ. The CDR3 is made up of 15 amino acids. After removal of 6 bases from V and 4 bases from J, the junction contained 11 bases not matched to a gene. This CDR3 reads CASTTGQGAQYEQYF. CDR3 coding DNA: TGCGCCAGCACAACGGGACAGGGCGCGCAGTACGAGCAGTACTTC.

This clone occurred a few times. The gene calls are TRBV6-5 and TRBJ1-6, with D perhaps TRBD1 (6 bases). The CDR3 is made up of 13 amino acids. Trimming stripped 5 bases from V and 4 bases from J, with 6 bases between. CDR1 is MNHEY and CDR2 is SVGAGI in the germline V gene. The CDR3 nucleotides are TGTGCCAGCAGTACAGGGTATAATTCACCCCTCCACTTT. It encodes CASSTGYNSPLHF.

The chain is built from TRBV5-1 and TRBJ1-2, with 9 nucleotides matching TRBD1. Germline V gene lookup returns CDR1 SGHRS and CDR2 YFSETQ. Losses at the gene ends were 4 bases for V and 7 bases for J; bases not matched to a gene: 11. This CDR3 comprises 15 residues. The CDR3: CASSIMTGGSAGYTF. The CDR3, as DNA: TGCGCCAGCAGCATCATGACAGGGGGTTCTGCTGGCTACACCTTC.